What follows are 20 T cell receptor beta chains derived from one specimen sequenced in a study of graft-versus-host responses after intestinal transplantation. Sequencing was performed with immunoSEQ multiplex PCR; in TCRdb, only in-frame clones are kept and a portion is missing. The table has roughly 120,000 clones, 85% to 95% seen once. No antigen has been assigned to these receptors. The sequenced sample was unstimulated CD8+ T cells sorted from spleen or lymph node cells, obtained before transplant. All receptors derive from a human donor who was the organ donor for an intestinal transplant.

This CDR3 reads CASSLTGQLGTGNQPQHF. The CDR3 bases are TGTGCCAGCAGTTTAACGGGTCAGCTCGGGACAGGGAATCAGCCCCAGCATTTT. The rearrangement uses TRBV28 and TRBJ1-5; 9 bases are a match to TRBD1. Germline loops: CDR1 MDHEN, CDR2 SYDVKM. Trimming took 2 bases from V and 4 from J; bases not matched to a gene: 12. The CDR3 totals 18 residues. Combining the CDR3 with reference TRBV28 and TRBJ1-5 gives the whole variable domain DVKVTQSSRYLVKRTGEKVFLECVQDMDHENMFWYRQDPGLGLRLIYFSYDVKMKEKGDIPEGYSVSREKKERFSLILESASTNQTSMYLCASSLTGQLGTGNQPQHFGDGTRLSIL.

V usage is TRBV5-1 and J usage is TRBJ2-7; 9 bases are shared with TRBD2. The V gene end was trimmed by 0 bases and the J gene end by 0 bases; junction bases not matched to a gene: 1. The CDR3 extends over 15 amino acids. Germline V lookup: CDR1 SGHRS, CDR2 YFSETQ. CDR3 nucleotides: TGCGCCAGCAGCTTGGGACTAGCGGCCTCCTACGAGCAGTACTTC. This gives the protein CASSLGLAASYEQYF.

V gene TRBV4-3 combines with J gene TRBJ2-7; D might be TRBD1 (6 bases). Per germline, CDR1 LGHNA and CDR2 YSLEER. The CDR3 consists of 14 residues. V lost 5 bases to trimming and J lost 7 bases, with 18 bases between them. This chain's CDR3 is CASSVDRSGMEQYF. CDR3 sequence (DNA): TGCGCCAGCAGCGTAGACAGGTCCGGCATGGAGCAGTACTTC.

The chain carries TRBV11-2 and TRBJ2-5, with D possibly called TRBD1 or TRBD2 (7 bases each). The CDR3 is made up of 15 amino acids. Germline V gene data show CDR1 as SGHAT and CDR2 as FQNNGV. V lost 4 bases, J lost 5 bases, and 17 bases lay in between. The CDR3 region is CASSSWGQGGETQYF. The CDR3 nucleotides read TGTGCCAGCAGCTCGTGGGGCCAGGGGGGGGAGACCCAGTACTTC. The entire variable domain, with the rest obtained from reference TRBV11-2 and TRBJ2-5, is as follows: EAGVAQSPRYKIIEKRQSVAFWCNPISGHATLYWYQQILGQGPKLLIQFQNNGVVDDSQLPKDRFSAERLKGVDSTLKIQPAKLEDSAVYLCASSSWGQGGETQYFGPGTRLLVL.

This clone appeared once. The chain couples TRBV2 to TRBJ1-5; D call uncertain. The CDR3 has 15 amino acids. Trimming took off 4 bases at V and 0 bases at J, with 10 bases between the two ends. Germline lookup yields CDR1 SNHLY and CDR2 FYNNEI. CDR3 bases: TGTGCCAGCAGTGTCTGGGGATATAGCAATCAGCCCCAGCATTTT. This codes for CASSVWGYSNQPQHF.

This chain uses TRBV28 with TRBJ2-2; D remains ambiguous. Germline V CDR1 and CDR2: MDHEN, SYDVKM. This CDR3 has 16 amino acids. V lost 6 bases to trimming and J lost 6 bases, with 20 bases between them. CDR3 nucleotides: TGTGCCAGCAGGGGATTATTCCAGGACCGCTCCGGGGAGCTGTTTTTT. Translated: CASRGLFQDRSGELFF.

The gene calls are TRBV29-1 and TRBJ2-5, with 7 bases identical to TRBD2. There are 13 residues in the CDR3. V lost 4 bases to trimming and J lost 2 bases; unmatched junction nucleotides: 4. The germline gives CDR1 SQVTM, CDR2 ANQGSEA. Here the CDR3 DNA reads TGCAGCGTTGTACTAGCGATTCAAGAGACCCAGTACTTC. It encodes CSVVLAIQETQYF. The variable domain in full, with the rest retrieved from reference TRBV29-1 and TRBJ2-5, is SAVISQKPSRDICQRGTSLTIQCQVDSQVTMMFWYRQQPGQSLTLIATANQGSEATYESGFVIDKFPISRPNLTFSTLTVSNMSPEDSSIYLCSVVLAIQETQYFGPGTRLLVL.

The chain has TRBV19 and TRBJ2-2; 12 nucleotides align to TRBD1. J was trimmed by 5 bases and V by 6 bases; bases with no gene match: 7. This CDR3 has 16 amino acids. CDR1 and CDR2 (germline): LNHDA, SQIVND (reference sequence). Here the CDR3 reads CASRPGQGAWTGELFF. The CDR3 DNA is TGTGCCAGTAGGCCGGGACAGGGGGCCTGGACCGGGGAGCTGTTTTTT.

In this sample, this clone turned up a few times. The chain carries TRBV2 and TRBJ1-1, with 7 bases that match TRBD1. Unmatched junction bases numbered 7, after V lost 8 bases and J lost 4 bases. The CDR3 runs 13 residues. The V gene's germline CDR1 is SNHLY and CDR2 FYNNEI. The chain's CDR3 is CASLLTGATEAFF. As DNA, the CDR3 is TGTGCCAGCCTCCTTACAGGGGCCACTGAAGCTTTCTTT.

This clone was seen a handful of times. The chain employs TRBV5-8 and TRBJ1-5; 9 bases are shared with TRBD1. Unmatched junction bases numbered 9, after V lost 4 bases and J lost 7 bases. The germline V gene has CDR1 SGHTS and CDR2 YDEGEE. This CDR3 is 15 amino acids long. Here the CDR3 reads CASSADRGPPQPQHF. The CDR3 region has the DNA TGTGCCAGCAGCGCGGACAGGGGACCCCCACAGCCCCAGCATTTT.

The gene calls are TRBV9 and TRBJ2-7; D possibly uses TRBD1 or TRBD2 (7 bases each). V lost 4 bases and J lost 5, with 22 bases in between. The CDR3 has 16 amino acids. Looked up from germline, CDR1 is SGDLS and CDR2 is YYNGEE. The CDR3 region has the DNA TGTGCCAGCAGCCCATGGGAGGGGGCAGGGAACCACGAGCAGTACTTC. Its translation: CASSPWEGAGNHEQYF.

The chain has TRBV4-3 and TRBJ2-1; 9 positions agree with TRBD2. The germline V gene encodes CDR1 LGHNA and CDR2 YSLEER. J was trimmed by 5 bases and V by 2 bases; bases with no gene match: 10. The CDR3 sequence is 17 residues long. As DNA, the CDR3 is TGCGCCAGCAGCCAAAACCAGCTAGCGGGAAACCACAATGAGCAGTTCTTC. Its protein is CASSQNQLAGNHNEQFF.

V usage is TRBV6-5 and J usage is TRBJ1-1; maybe TRBD1 (5 bases). Germline lookup yields CDR1 MNHEY and CDR2 SVGAGI. The CDR3 runs to 14 residues. The DNA for the CDR3 is TGTGCTATTCGGGTAGGGGCTTCCAACACTGAAGCTTTCTTT. It specifies CAIRVGASNTEAFF.

This clone was picked up a small number of times. The chain couples TRBV7-9 to TRBJ2-7; D ambiguous. Trimming left V 0 bases short and J 5 bases short, with 5 bases between. Germline CDR1 SEHNR, CDR2 FQNEAQ (reference sequence). This CDR3 is 12 amino acids long. The CDR3 bases are TGTGCCAGCAGCTTAGCGACGAACGAGCAGTACTTC. This codes for CASSLATNEQYF.

V usage is TRBV5-1 and J usage is TRBJ2-3, with 10 nucleotides matching TRBD2. Per the germline V gene, CDR1 is SGHRS and CDR2 is YFSETQ. Losses at the gene ends were 0 bases for V and 5 bases for J; bases not matched to a gene: 6. This CDR3 comprises 16 residues. This CDR3 reads CASSLARRTSGDTQYF. The CDR3 DNA follows: TGCGCCAGCAGCTTGGCTCGTAGGACTAGCGGAGATACGCAGTATTTT.

V usage is TRBV4-3 and J usage is TRBJ2-7; D unresolved. CDR3 length: 15 amino acids. Looked up from germline, CDR1 is LGHNA and CDR2 is YSLEER. V was pared by 0 bases and J by 2 bases, with 11 bases between. The CDR3 protein is CASSQEGAKTYEQYF. The CDR3 DNA is TGCGCCAGCAGCCAAGAAGGAGCGAAAACCTACGAGCAGTACTTC.

The chain carries TRBV21-1 and TRBJ1-1. TRBV21-1 is marked as a pseudogene. This CDR3 region has 15 residues. The CDR3 protein is CASSPSIGRNTEAFF. DNA for the CDR3: TGTGCCAGCAGCCCAAGCATCGGGAGGAACACTGAAGCTTTCTTT.

This clone was detected a few times. This rearrangement joins TRBV6-1 to TRBJ2-7; D remains unclear. The length of the CDR3 is 12 residues. The V gene's germline CDR1 is MNHNS and CDR2 SASEGT. The V and J ends lost 7 bases and 5 bases respectively, with 12 bases between them. The CDR3 sequence: CASIAGPHEQYF. CDR3 coding DNA: TGTGCCAGCATTGCAGGACCACACGAGCAGTACTTC.

The chain employs TRBV9 and TRBJ1-1; TRBD1 matches at 7 bases. V lost 3 bases and J lost 4; bases outside the gene matches: 3. The CDR3 covers 13 residues. The V gene's germline CDR1 is SGDLS and CDR2 YYNGEE. CDR3 bases: TGTGCCAGCAGCGAAACAGGGGTCACTGAAGCTTTCTTT. It is translated as CASSETGVTEAFF.

V is TRBV6-1 and J is TRBJ2-7; the match to TRBD1 covers 9 bases. This CDR3 has 13 residues. Losses at the gene ends were 4 bases for V and 7 bases for J; bases not matched to a gene: 5. Germline CDR1 is MNHNS and CDR2 is SASEGT. CDR3 residues: CASSGGQGGEQYF. In DNA form, the CDR3 reads TGTGCCAGCAGTGGGGGACAGGGTGGGGAGCAGTACTTC.